The text below deals with one TCR beta chain. No antigen is known for it. CD25-based Treg depletion was applied to purified naive CD4+ T cells. Constant-region reverse primers amplified full-length variable regions, followed by semi-nested Nested Universal Primer A PCR. TCRdb redid the calling of the 5' RACE reads with MiXCR, one entry per CDR3 protein. Of tens of thousands of distinct CDR3 sequences in the sample, roughly 30% were seen once. The germline CDR1 and CDR2 sequences are PRHDT and FYEKMQ (reference sequence). V dropped 7 bases and J dropped 4; count of bases not matched to a gene: 8. The CDR3 consists of 15 residues. General study points: Tumor memory CD4+ T cell TCR gene usage clustered with blood and lymph node memory CD4+ cells and lymph node naive CD4+ cells.

The source material was naive CD4+ T cells sorted from blood. Regarding subset: naive CD4+ T cells, CD4+CD45RA+CD25-. The source of this sequence is a female donor with breast cancer. V gene TRBV13 combines with J gene TRBJ1-1; the match to TRBD1 covers 11 bases. CDR3: CASMDRGLGVTEAFF. The CDR3 bases are TGTGCCAGCATGGACAGGGGGCTGGGTGTCACTGAAGCTTTCTTT.